What follows are 22 T cell receptor beta chains derived from one specimen sequenced in a study of cytomegalovirus exposure and HLA in healthy donors. PCR primers comprised 60 Vbeta and 13 Jbeta primers. Clones were sequenced by immunoSEQ multiplex PCR, and TCRdb holds only the in-frame ones, with some missing. The sample consists of approximately 210,000 clones, around 86% of them appearing once. The specimen was PBMCs. Receptors originate from a young woman in good health and CMV-seronegative.

The gene calls are TRBV5-1 and TRBJ2-5; maybe TRBD2 (5 bases). CDR1 and CDR2 (germline): SGHRS, YFSETQ. This CDR3 region has 15 residues. The V end was cut by 4 bases, the J end by 5 bases, with 18 bases between. As DNA, the CDR3 is TGCGCCAGCAGCGCCCAACCGGGGTTTCTCGAGACCCAGTACTTC. It specifies CASSAQPGFLETQYF.

The chain recombines TRBV5-4 with TRBJ2-1, with 9 bases lining up with TRBD2. In germline, CDR1 is SGHNT, CDR2 YYREEE (reference sequence). This CDR3 contains 15 residues. V gave up 2 bases and J gave up 6 bases; unmatched junction bases: 6. In DNA form, the CDR3 reads TGTGCCAGCAGCTTTCGCCTAGCGGGGATCAATGAGCAGTTCTTC. Protein product: CASSFRLAGINEQFF.

As to this clone: The same CDR3 also results from other DNA sequences found in this sample. The gene calls are TRBV7-8 and TRBJ1-1; D not certain. CDR1 is SGHVS, CDR2 FQNEAQ, per germline. The CDR3 runs 12 residues. Trimming removed 4 bases from V and 5 bases from J, with 8 bases in between. CDR3 sequence reads: CASSWAGTEAFF. For the CDR3, the DNA is TGTGCCAGCAGCTGGGCGGGGACTGAAGCTTTCTTT.

The chain joins TRBV30 to TRBJ1-1; D is uncertain. Per the germline V gene, CDR1 is GTSNPN and CDR2 is SVGIG (reference sequence). Trimming took off 2 bases at V and 3 bases at J, with 13 bases between the two ends. The CDR3 runs 14 residues. CDR3 nucleotides: TGTGCCTGGAGTTCCCTCGCAGTTTACACTGAAGCTTTCTTT. Translating gives CAWSSLAVYTEAFF.

The chain is built from TRBV30 and TRBJ1-2; 9 bases match TRBD1. Per germline, CDR1 GTSNPN and CDR2 SVGIG (reference sequence). The V segment lost 1 base and the J segment 7 bases; nucleotides outside the gene matches: 7. This CDR3 contains 14 residues. This CDR3 reads CAWSADRGGGGYTF. CDR3 sequence (DNA): TGTGCCTGGAGTGCGGACAGGGGAGGTGGTGGCTACACCTTC.

This chain links TRBV7-3 with TRBJ2-3, with 10 nucleotides matching TRBD2. CDR1 and CDR2 (germline): SGHTA, FQGTGA. With 5 bases clipped from V and 0 bases from J, the junction kept 8 bases outside the gene matches. The CDR3 covers 17 residues. The CDR3 reads CASSPISSGGSTDTQYF. CDR3 bases: TGTGCCAGCAGCCCTATCTCTAGCGGGGGAAGCACAGATACGCAGTATTTT.

This chain connects TRBV9 to TRBJ2-5; D call uncertain. V was cut by 2 bases and J by 2 bases, with 10 bases left in between. The CDR3 is made up of 14 amino acids. Per the germline V gene, CDR1 is SGDLS and CDR2 is YYNGEE. This CDR3 reads CASSVRASQETQYF. In DNA, the CDR3 is TGTGCCAGCAGCGTGAGAGCCTCGCAAGAGACCCAGTACTTC.

The chain has TRBV5-6 and TRBJ2-1, with 8 bases aligning to TRBD1. The CDR3 totals 13 residues. V dropped 0 bases and J dropped 9; count of bases not matched to a gene: 2. Germline V gene data show CDR1 as SGHDT and CDR2 as YYEEEE. CDR3 nucleotide sequence: TGTGCCAGCAGCTTGGGCAGGGGGCTTGAGCAGTTCTTC. Amino acids: CASSLGRGLEQFF.

This chain uses TRBV10-3 with TRBJ1-2; 9 nucleotides match TRBD1. J gave up 7 bases and V 6 bases, and 9 bases lay outside the gene matches. The germline V gene encodes CDR1 ENHRY and CDR2 SYGVKD. The CDR3 extends over 14 amino acids. The DNA of the CDR3 is TGTGCCATCAGGAAGGTTGAGACAGGGGGTGGCTACACCTTC. Amino acids: CAIRKVETGGGYTF.

The chain recombines TRBV19 with TRBJ2-5, with D hard to call. The V end was cut by 6 bases, the J end by 5 bases, with 10 bases between. CDR1 is LNHDA, CDR2 SQIVND, per germline (reference sequence). The CDR3 length is 12 residues. CDR3 protein: CASRAEEETQYF. The CDR3 DNA reads TGTGCCAGTAGGGCCGAGGAGGAGACCCAGTACTTC. Full variable domain (rest looked up from reference TRBV19 and TRBJ2-5): DGGITQSPKYLFRKEGQNVTLSCEQNLNHDAMYWYRQDPGQGLRLIYYSQIVNDFQKGDIAEGYSVSREKKESFPLTVTSAQKNPTAFYLCASRAEEETQYFGPGTRLLVL.

This chain uses TRBV6-5 with TRBJ1-3, with D possibly matching TRBD1 (6 bases). The CDR3 consists of 14 residues. Trimming left V 5 bases short and J 2 bases short, with 10 bases between. CDR1 MNHEY and CDR2 SVGAGI come from the germline V gene. The CDR3 nucleotides read TGTGCCAGCAGTCCCAGGGGAACTGGAAACACCATATATTTT. It codes for CASSPRGTGNTIYF.

This clone occurred once. The chain carries TRBV6-5 and TRBJ1-4, with D possibly being TRBD1 (6 bases). The CDR3 has 15 amino acids. Trimming left V 2 bases short and J 4 bases short, with 11 bases between. Germline loops: CDR1 MNHEY, CDR2 SVGAGI. The CDR3 loop reads CASSYGGLNNEKLFF. In nucleotides, the CDR3 is TGTGCCAGCAGTTACGGGGGCCTAAATAATGAAAAACTGTTTTTT.

The chain joins TRBV30 to TRBJ1-2, with 8 bases that match TRBD1. The J segment lost 7 bases and the V segment lost 2 bases, leaving 12 bases of the junction unmatched. This CDR3 comprises 15 residues. Germline loops: CDR1 GTSNPN, CDR2 SVGIG (reference sequence). The CDR3, as DNA: TGTGCCTGGAGTACCAGGGGGCTGACGATCGGTGGCTACACCTTC. This sequence encodes CAWSTRGLTIGGYTF.

J is TRBJ2-5 and V is TRBV4-1; the D gene is possibly TRBD2 (7 bases). Trimming cost V 4 bases and J 11 bases, with 20 bases left between them. CDR3 size: 14 residues. Germline loops: CDR1 MGHRA, CDR2 YSYEKL. The CDR3 loop is CASSPRGGGGEQYF. For the CDR3, the DNA is TGCGCCAGCAGCCCACGGGGAGGGGGGGGAGAGCAGTACTTC.

The chain couples TRBV5-1 to TRBJ1-4; D uncertain. This CDR3 contains 14 residues. The V and J ends lost 2 bases and 5 bases respectively, with 10 bases between them. Germline V gene lookup returns CDR1 SGHRS and CDR2 YFSETQ. For the CDR3, the DNA is TGCGCCAGCAGCTTTTCACACACGAATGAAAAACTGTTTTTT. Its translation is CASSFSHTNEKLFF.

This clone was detected only once. This chain links TRBV5-1 with TRBJ2-7, with 8 bases lining up with TRBD2. Germline loops: CDR1 SGHRS, CDR2 YFSETQ. This CDR3 comprises 14 residues. V shed 3 bases and J 3 bases; nucleotides not matched to a gene: 5. The CDR3 loop is CASSSSGRGYEQYF. CDR3 DNA: TGCGCCAGCAGCTCGAGCGGGAGAGGCTACGAGCAGTACTTC.

The chain employs TRBV28 and TRBJ1-2; 9 nucleotides agree with TRBD1. V shed 6 bases, J shed 5 bases, and the junction held 10 bases outside the gene matches. This CDR3 spans 15 amino acids. Germline values: CDR1 MDHEN, CDR2 SYDVKM. CDR3 sequence reads: CASSATGGQMYGYTF. The CDR3 bases are TGTGCCAGCAGCGCGACAGGGGGGCAGATGTATGGCTACACCTTC.

J is TRBJ2-7 and V is TRBV2, with 9 bases aligning to TRBD1. J gave up 2 bases and V 9 bases, and 8 bases lay outside the gene matches. This CDR3 is built from 14 residues. The germline CDR1 and CDR2 sequences are SNHLY and FYNNEI. The CDR3 region has the DNA TGTGCCAGTGCCGGGACAGGGACCCCCTACGAGCAGTACTTC. Protein sequence: CASAGTGTPYEQYF.

The chain is built from TRBV19 and TRBJ2-7, with D possibly matching TRBD1 (5 bases). Per germline, CDR1 LNHDA and CDR2 SQIVND (reference sequence). The length of the CDR3 is 13 residues. V was trimmed by 4 bases and J by 6 bases, leaving 13 bases between them. CDR3 nucleotide sequence: TGTGCCAGTAGTACACAAGGGGAAAGCGAGCAGTACTTC. It translates to CASSTQGESEQYF.

The chain has TRBV29-1 and TRBJ2-7, with TRBD2 matching 11 bases. Germline values: CDR1 SQVTM, CDR2 ANQGSEA. J lost 1 base, V lost 6 bases, and 5 bases had no gene match. This CDR3 spans 14 amino acids. CDR3 sequence (DNA): TGCAGCGTCGTACTAGCGGGAGAGTCCTACGAGCAGTACTTC. Encoded protein: CSVVLAGESYEQYF.

V and J are TRBV7-3 and TRBJ2-7; TRBD1 agrees at 8 bases. This CDR3 has 15 amino acids. The V gene end was trimmed by 3 bases and the J gene end by 3 bases; junction bases not matched to a gene: 7. Germline assignment: CDR1 SGHTA and CDR2 FQGTGA. This CDR3 reads CASSFSGTGLYEQYF. The CDR3 nucleotides read TGTGCCAGCAGCTTTTCCGGGACAGGTCTCTACGAGCAGTACTTC.

V usage is TRBV5-1 and J usage is TRBJ2-1, with 7 positions matching TRBD2. Germline V CDR1 and CDR2: SGHRS, YFSETQ. The CDR3 consists of 15 residues. V lost 6 bases to trimming and J lost 5 bases; unmatched junction nucleotides: 11. This CDR3 reads CASTRGVFPNNEQFF. CDR3 bases: TGCGCCAGCACCCGGGGGGTTTTTCCCAACAATGAGCAGTTCTTC.